These 29 T cell receptor beta chains were sequenced from one sample in a study of T cells in Graves' hyperthyroidism and ophthalmopathy. The investigators amplified TCR beta CDR3 regions from RNA transcripts. TCR CDR3 underwent first-round RT-PCR with the HTBI primer set. One entry per CDR3 protein, called by TCRdb with MiXCR from the multiplex PCR reads. The sample has 450,000 to 600,000 distinct CDR3 sequences, approximately 15% seen once; the top ten hold over 11%. The sample comprised blood. The receptors come from a middle-aged woman with Graves' hyperthyroidism.

This clonotype was seen repeatedly, ten times or more. This sequence joins TRBV30 and TRBJ2-2; no definite D call. This CDR3 spans 11 amino acids. The V gene's germline CDR1 is GTSNPN and CDR2 SVGIG (reference sequence). V was pared by 0 bases and J by 8 bases, with 4 bases between. The CDR3 loop reads CAWSVKGELFF. The CDR3 DNA is TGTGCCTGGAGTGTAAAAGGGGAGCTGTTTTTT. Drawing the rest from reference TRBV30 and TRBJ2-2, the complete variable domain is SQTIHQWPATLVQPVGSPLSLECTVEGTSNPNLYWYRQAAGRGLQLLFYSVGIGQISSEVPQNLSASRPQDRQFILSSKKLLLSDSGFYLCAWSVKGELFFGEGSRLTVL.

The chain recombines TRBV30 with TRBJ1-5; 9 bases align to TRBD1. J lost 1 base, V lost 1 base, and 5 bases had no gene match. This CDR3 is 16 amino acids long. Looked up from germline, CDR1 is GTSNPN and CDR2 is SVGIG (reference sequence). The CDR3 loop is CAWSAKGQGSNQPQHF. The CDR3 nucleotides are TGTGCCTGGAGTGCTAAAGGACAGGGGAGCAATCAGCCCCAGCATTTT.

This clonotype occurred many times. The chain combines TRBV28 with TRBJ2-7; maybe TRBD1 (5 bases). The V and J ends lost 5 bases and 3 bases respectively, with 11 bases between them. The CDR3 runs 13 residues. The germline CDR1 and CDR2 sequences are MDHEN and SYDVKM. This CDR3 is CASSRPGIYEQYF. CDR3 sequence (DNA): TGTGCCAGCAGTCGTCCAGGGATCTACGAGCAGTACTTC.

This clonotype was found many times. The V call is TRBV5-1, the J call TRBJ2-1; the match to TRBD2 covers 10 bases. Germline CDR1 is SGHRS and CDR2 is YFSETQ. Trimming took 4 bases from V and 4 from J; bases not matched to a gene: 14. The CDR3 runs to 18 residues. The CDR3 spells CASSPISTSGPQYNEQFF. The CDR3 DNA reads TGCGCCAGCAGCCCCATCTCGACTAGCGGGCCCCAGTACAATGAGCAGTTCTTC.

CDR3: CASRPRGGGSYNEQFF. Written as DNA, the CDR3 is TGTGCCAGCAGACCCCGTGGGGGGGGGTCCTACAATGAGCAGTTCTTC. The chain recombines TRBV28 with TRBJ2-1, with 7 bases that match TRBD2. After removal of 6 bases from V and 1 base from J, the junction contained 9 bases not matched to a gene. This CDR3 region has 16 residues. Looked up from germline, CDR1 is MDHEN and CDR2 is SYDVKM. Variable domain in full (rest from reference TRBV28 and TRBJ2-1): DVKVTQSSRYLVKRTGEKVFLECVQDMDHENMFWYRQDPGLGLRLIYFSYDVKMKEKGDIPEGYSVSREKKERFSLILESASTNQTSMYLCASRPRGGGSYNEQFFGPGTRLTVL.

This clonotype was found many times. The chain is built from TRBV2 and TRBJ1-2, with D hard to call. V was pared by 6 bases and J by 5 bases, with 13 bases between. Germline assignment: CDR1 SNHLY and CDR2 FYNNEI. CDR3 length equals 13 residues. CDR3 bases: TGTGCCAGCAGAGTCGACAAGTCTTATGGCTACACCTTC. It translates to CASRVDKSYGYTF.

The rearrangement joins TRBV18 to TRBJ1-1; 7 positions match TRBD1. V was pared by 6 bases and J by 6 bases, with 13 bases of the junction left unmatched. Germline values: CDR1 KGHSH, CDR2 LQKENI. The CDR3 sequence is 15 residues long. CDR3 nucleotide sequence: TGTGCCAGCTCCGTAGGAGGACAGGTGATCGCTGAAGCTTTCTTT. Translating it yields CASSVGGQVIAEAFF. The full variable domain, its missing parts supplied by reference TRBV18 and TRBJ1-1, is NAGVMQNPRHLVRRRGQEARLRCSPMKGHSHVYWYRQLPEEGLKFMVYLQKENIIDESGMPKERFSAEFPKEGPSILRIQQVVRGDSAAYFCASSVGGQVIAEAFFGQGTRLTVV.

The genes are TRBV9 and TRBJ2-4, with unresolved D. CDR1 SGDLS and CDR2 YYNGEE come from the germline V gene. V was pared by 0 bases and J by 0 bases, with 10 bases between. The CDR3 consists of 16 residues. CDR3 DNA: TGTGCCAGCAGCGTAGGAATAGGGTTAGCCAAAAACATTCAGTACTTC. This sequence encodes CASSVGIGLAKNIQYF.

This clonotype was recorded at least ten times. The chain couples TRBV14 to TRBJ2-5; D might be TRBD2 (8 bases). The germline V and J ends were trimmed by 6 bases and 4 bases, with 18 bases remaining between them. This CDR3 is 15 amino acids long. Germline-derived CDR1 and CDR2 are SGHDN and FVKESK. The chain's CDR3 is CASSNGLAGGETQYF. The CDR3 region has the DNA TGTGCCAGCAGTAACGGACTAGCAGGGGGAGAGACCCAGTACTTC.

The table lists this clonotype with a few counts. The chain recombines TRBV6-1 with TRBJ1-1; D possibly corresponds to TRBD1 (5 bases). The CDR3 spans 12 residues. The germline CDR1 and CDR2 sequences are MNHNS and SASEGT. Trimming stripped 5 bases from V and 6 bases from J, with 10 bases between. CDR3 residues: CASSSGRAEAFF. For the CDR3, the DNA is TGTGCCAGCAGTTCCGGCAGGGCTGAAGCTTTCTTT.

This clonotype was counted many times. The V call is TRBV7-8, the J call TRBJ1-5; D not certain. The CDR3 has 15 amino acids. V shed 1 base and J shed 7 bases, with 14 bases lying between them. Germline-derived CDR1 and CDR2 are SGHVS and FQNEAQ. The CDR3 loop reads CASSLEAGRRQPQHF. The CDR3 nucleotides are TGTGCCAGCAGCTTAGAAGCAGGAAGGAGGCAGCCCCAGCATTTT.

This clonotype was detected many times. V is TRBV7-8 and J is TRBJ2-6, with D maybe TRBD1 (6 bases). Trimming shortened V by 4 bases and J by 0 bases, and 10 bases separated the two germline ends. The germline CDR1 and CDR2 sequences are SGHVS and FQNEAQ. The CDR3 consists of 16 residues. CDR3 sequence: CASSSGAYSGANVLTF. The CDR3 DNA reads as TGTGCCAGCAGCTCAGGGGCTTACTCTGGGGCCAACGTCCTGACTTTC.

The sample holds a few counts of this clonotype. V is TRBV10-1 and J is TRBJ2-3; 10 nucleotides agree with TRBD2. The J segment lost 0 bases and the V segment lost 0 bases, leaving 9 bases of the junction unmatched. Germline CDR1 reads WNHNN; CDR2 reads SYGVQD (reference sequence). The CDR3 is made up of 19 amino acids. The CDR3 loop is CASSESLAGGHSSTDTQYF. The DNA of the CDR3 is TGCGCCAGCAGTGAGTCCTTAGCGGGAGGTCACTCTAGCACAGATACGCAGTATTTT.

This clonotype was observed at least ten times. This CDR3 reads CASANPGYNEQFF. For the CDR3, the DNA is TGTGCCAGCGCCAACCCCGGGTACAATGAGCAGTTCTTC. V and J are TRBV12-3 or TRBV12-4 and TRBJ2-1; D remains unclear. This CDR3 region has 13 residues. Trimming took 8 bases from V and 4 from J, leaving 12 bases between them.

In this sample, this clonotype turned up many times. The rearrangement uses TRBV20-1 and TRBJ2-2; 8 bases agree with TRBD2. The CDR3 contains 16 residues. V lost 0 bases and J lost 4; bases outside the gene matches: 7. CDR1 DFQATT and CDR2 SNEGSKA come from the germline V gene (reference sequence). The CDR3 here is CSARDQRLAGTGELFF. CDR3 sequence (DNA): TGCAGTGCTAGAGATCAGCGGCTAGCGGGCACCGGGGAGCTGTTTTTT.

This clonotype was counted many times. This chain links TRBV9 with TRBJ2-1; TRBD2 might be the D (6 bases). Germline V gene sequence: CDR1 SGDLS, CDR2 YYNGEE. The length of the CDR3 is 15 residues. V was cut by 0 bases and J by 7 bases, with 14 bases left in between. The CDR3 DNA is TGTGCCAGCAGCGTAGAACCCCGACTAGGGAATGAGCAGTTCTTC. Encoded protein: CASSVEPRLGNEQFF.

The chain links TRBV15 to TRBJ2-2; TRBD1 might be the D (6 bases). The CDR3 is 15 amino acids. Germline assignment: CDR1 LNHNV and CDR2 YYDKDF (reference sequence). V lost 4 bases and J 1 base, leaving 10 bases between the germline ends. The CDR3 nucleotides read TGTGCCACCAGCACTACAGGGTTGAACACCGGGGAGCTGTTTTTT. Translated, it gives CATSTTGLNTGELFF.

This clonotype was detected ten times or more. The chain is built from TRBV7-2 and TRBJ1-1; maybe TRBD1 (5 bases). The CDR3 extends over 15 amino acids. From germline, CDR1 is SGHTA and CDR2 FQGNSA. V was pared by 1 base and J by 6 bases, with 15 bases between. This chain's CDR3 is CASSLEGRVPAEAFF. The DNA of the CDR3 is TGTGCCAGCAGCTTAGAGGGGAGGGTTCCCGCTGAAGCTTTCTTT.

At least ten counts were recorded for this clonotype. The rearrangement uses TRBV28 and TRBJ2-7; no clear D gene. This CDR3 is built from 12 residues. In germline, CDR1 is MDHEN, CDR2 SYDVKM. Trimming left V 2 bases short and J 6 bases short, with 8 bases between. The CDR3 region has the DNA TGTGCCAGCAGTTTAAGGGCTAGCGAGCAGTACTTC. Protein product: CASSLRASEQYF.

In its sample, this clonotype was seen many times. The chain carries TRBV12-3 or TRBV12-4 and TRBJ1-6; D is unclear. The CDR3 length is 16 residues. The V gene lost 1 base and the J gene lost 9 bases, with 16 bases spanning the gap. The CDR3 bases are TGTGCCAGCAGTTTAGGGGTTTCCGGGTCGGGTTCACCCCTCCACTTT. The encoded protein is CASSLGVSGSGSPLHF.

The CDR3, as DNA: TGCGCCAGCAGCTTAATGACTAGCGGGAGGACTGACACGGGGATCGGGGAGCTGTTTTTT. Residues: CASSLMTSGRTDTGIGELFF. The V gene is TRBV5-1, the J gene TRBJ2-2, with 13 positions matching TRBD2. The germline V gene encodes CDR1 SGHRS and CDR2 YFSETQ. V was clipped by 2 bases and J by 7 bases; unmatched bases: 17. This CDR3 region has 20 residues.

This clonotype was found many times. The chain is built from TRBV20-1 and TRBJ2-1, with TRBD2 matching over 8 bases. This CDR3 region has 19 residues. CDR1 is DFQATT and CDR2 is SNEGSKA in the germline V gene (reference sequence). Trimming at V came to 2 bases and at J to 3 bases, leaving 18 bases not matched to a gene. CDR3 in DNA: TGCAGTGCTAGAAGTTTCGAGGGAGCGGGAGACTCCCGCTACAATGAGCAGTTCTTC. Translation gives CSARSFEGAGDSRYNEQFF.

This clonotype was seen ten or more times. This chain connects TRBV3-1 to TRBJ2-7, with TRBD1 matching over 7 bases. Unmatched junction bases numbered 3, after V lost 2 bases and J lost 2 bases. Germline V gene data show CDR1 as LGHDT and CDR2 as YNNKEL (reference sequence). There are 14 residues in the CDR3. DNA for the CDR3: TGTGCCAGCAGCCAAAAGGGACAGACCTACGAGCAGTACTTC. Translation gives CASSQKGQTYEQYF.

This clonotype was counted between two and nine times. The chain couples TRBV7-2 to TRBJ2-4; D uncertain. Germline V gives CDR1 SGHTA, CDR2 FQGNSA. Trimming removed 4 bases at V and 0 bases at J, with 10 bases between. This CDR3 spans 15 amino acids. The CDR3 DNA follows: TGTGCCAGCAGCTCTGAACAGCGAGCCAAAAACATTCAGTACTTC. Translated, it gives CASSSEQRAKNIQYF.

This clonotype was seen a handful of times. A much larger clone lies a single base off, so this may be a read error. The V gene is TRBV5-1, the J gene TRBJ2-1, with D hard to call. V shed 4 bases and J shed 8 bases, with 16 bases lying between them. CDR3 length equals 14 residues. Germline CDR1 SGHRS, CDR2 YFSETQ. The CDR3 nucleotides are TGCGCCAGCAGCCCCGATGGCCTTAGGGATGAGCAGTTCTTC. This codes for CASSPDGLRDEQFF.

This clonotype was recorded at least ten times. This chain's CDR3 is CASSLDGGLNYEQYF. CDR3 nucleotides: TGCGCCAGCAGCTTGGATGGAGGCCTGAACTACGAGCAGTACTTC. This chain links TRBV5-1 with TRBJ2-7; tentative D call: TRBD2 (5 bases). V gave up 0 bases and J gave up 3 bases, with 13 bases separating them. This CDR3 has 15 residues. The V gene's germline CDR1 is SGHRS and CDR2 YFSETQ. The full variable domain, with the rest looked up from reference TRBV5-1 and TRBJ2-7, is KAGVTQTPRYLIKTRGQQVTLSCSPISGHRSVSWYQQTPGQGLQFLFEYFSETQRNKGNFPGRFSGRQFSNSRSEMNVSTLELGDSALYLCASSLDGGLNYEQYFGPGTRLTVT.

The V call is TRBV10-3, the J call TRBJ2-3; D might be TRBD2 (5 bases). Looked up from germline, CDR1 is ENHRY and CDR2 is SYGVKD. CDR3 length equals 15 residues. The V gene lost 2 bases and the J gene lost 3 bases, with 12 bases spanning the gap. In nucleotides, the CDR3 is TGTGCCATCAGTGAGGGACCGGGCGGGACAGATACGCAGTATTTT. This translates into CAISEGPGGTDTQYF.

V gene TRBV20-1 combines with J gene TRBJ1-4, with TRBD1 matching over 8 bases. J lost 3 bases, V lost 0 bases, and 15 bases had no gene match. Germline V gene sequence: CDR1 DFQATT, CDR2 SNEGSKA (reference sequence). The CDR3 contains 19 residues. CDR3 region: CSARDLETGDDSPNEKLFF. The DNA for the CDR3 is TGCAGTGCTAGAGATTTGGAGACAGGGGACGATAGCCCTAATGAAAAACTGTTTTTT.

The count of this clonotype is one. The rearrangement links TRBV11-2 to TRBJ2-1, with TRBD2 as a possible D gene (6 bases). Per germline, CDR1 SGHAT and CDR2 FQNNGV. The CDR3 length is 15 residues. Trimming left V 3 bases short and J 4 bases short, with 13 bases between. The CDR3 is CASSFGGTSYNEQFF. The CDR3 region has the DNA TGTGCCAGCAGCTTCGGCGGGACTTCTTACAATGAGCAGTTCTTC.